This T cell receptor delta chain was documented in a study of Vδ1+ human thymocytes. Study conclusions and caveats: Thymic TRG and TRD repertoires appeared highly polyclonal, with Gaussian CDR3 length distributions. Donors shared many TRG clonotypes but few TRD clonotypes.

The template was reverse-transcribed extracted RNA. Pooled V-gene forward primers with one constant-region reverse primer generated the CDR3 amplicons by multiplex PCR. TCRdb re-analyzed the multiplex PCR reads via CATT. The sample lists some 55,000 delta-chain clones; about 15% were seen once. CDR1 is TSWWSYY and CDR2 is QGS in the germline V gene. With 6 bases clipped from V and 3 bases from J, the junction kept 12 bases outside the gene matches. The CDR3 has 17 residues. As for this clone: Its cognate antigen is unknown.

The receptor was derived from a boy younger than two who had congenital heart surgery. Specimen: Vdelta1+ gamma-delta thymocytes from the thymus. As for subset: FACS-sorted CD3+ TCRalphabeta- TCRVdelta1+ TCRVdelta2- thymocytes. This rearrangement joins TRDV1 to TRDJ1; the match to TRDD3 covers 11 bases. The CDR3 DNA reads TGTGCTCTTGGATGTGGTGTACTGGGGGATAGCCCCGATAAACTCATCTTT. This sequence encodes CALGCGVLGDSPDKLIF.